These 9 T cell receptor beta chains were sequenced from one sample in a study of cytomegalovirus exposure and HLA in healthy donors. Profiled with immunoSEQ multiplex PCR; TCRdb holds only in-frame clones, not every one. The data contain tens of thousands of clones, over 90% of them singletons. The specimen was PBMCs. The receptors originated from a woman in her late teens or twenties in good health and CMV-seropositive.

This clone was observed a single time. The J gene is TRBJ2-5, the V gene TRBV4-1; D is perhaps TRBD2 (6 bases). Deletions cut 4 bases from V and 2 bases from J, with 17 bases between. The CDR3 runs to 16 residues. Germline lookup yields CDR1 MGHRA and CDR2 YSYEKL. CDR3: CASSPEVSGVQETQYF. As DNA, the CDR3 is TGCGCCAGCAGCCCAGAGGTCTCGGGGGTACAAGAGACCCAGTACTTC.

V gene TRBV7-2 combines with J gene TRBJ1-5; D is possibly TRBD1 (5 bases). Germline V lookup: CDR1 SGHTA, CDR2 FQGNSA. The CDR3 runs to 16 residues. V was shortened by 0 bases and J by 1 base, with 10 bases between the two germline ends. CDR3 protein: CASSLAGRASNQPQHF. CDR3 DNA sequence: TGTGCCAGCAGCTTAGCGGGCAGGGCCAGCAATCAGCCCCAGCATTTT.

The chain has TRBV19 and TRBJ1-5, with TRBD1 identical over 9 bases. The CDR3 is made up of 14 amino acids. Unmatched junction bases numbered 6, after V lost 3 bases and J lost 9 bases. Germline assignment: CDR1 LNHDA and CDR2 SQIVND (reference sequence). In nucleotides, the CDR3 is TGTGCCAGTAGTATGGGACAGGGTTTTCGGCCCCAGCATTTT. Translated, it gives CASSMGQGFRPQHF.

The chain joins TRBV29-1 to TRBJ2-1, with TRBD2 identical over 7 bases. The CDR3 spans 16 residues. In germline, CDR1 is SQVTM, CDR2 ANQGSEA. V lost 4 bases, J lost 7 bases, and 16 bases stayed unmatched. DNA for the CDR3: TGCAGCGTTGTTGGCAGTGGGGGGGGTGAGGAGAATGAGCAGTTCTTC. Protein product: CSVVGSGGGEENEQFF.

The rearrangement links TRBV27 to TRBJ2-4, with a possible D match to TRBD2 (6 bases). The CDR3 spans 15 residues. Germline V CDR1 and CDR2: MNHEY, SMNVEV (reference sequence). The V gene lost 3 bases and the J gene lost 0 bases, with 9 bases spanning the gap. CDR3 nucleotide sequence: TGTGCCAGCAGTTTGTCGGGAGTAGCCAAAAACATTCAGTACTTC. Translation: CASSLSGVAKNIQYF.

The genes are TRBV6-6 and TRBJ1-2; 7 bases agree with TRBD1. The length of the CDR3 is 13 residues. Germline assignment: CDR1 MNHNY and CDR2 SVGAGI (reference sequence). The J segment lost 6 bases and the V segment lost 6 bases, leaving 7 bases of the junction unmatched. The CDR3 protein is CASSPTGDNGYTF. The DNA of the CDR3 is TGTGCCAGCAGCCCCACAGGGGACAATGGCTACACCTTC.

The rearrangement links TRBV6-5 to TRBJ2-5, with a possible D match to TRBD1 (5 bases). The V end lost 0 bases, the J end lost 5 bases, and 13 bases lay between the germline ends. Germline V gene sequence: CDR1 MNHEY, CDR2 SVGAGI. CDR3 size: 15 residues. As DNA, the CDR3 is TGTGCCAGCAGTTACTCGGGGCATTCGAGGGAGACCCAGTACTTC. As protein: CASSYSGHSRETQYF.

The chain is built from TRBV9 and TRBJ2-5; D is possibly TRBD1 (6 bases). The V and J ends lost 7 bases and 2 bases respectively, with 12 bases between them. CDR1 is SGDLS, CDR2 YYNGEE, per germline. This CDR3 is 13 amino acids long. CDR3 loop: CASSSGTQETQYF. For the CDR3, the DNA is TGTGCCAGCTCCTCCGGGACACAAGAGACCCAGTACTTC.

For the CDR3, the DNA is TGTGCCAGCAGCGCCGGAGCGGGAGGGCCCTCGGATGAGCAGTTCTTC. It is translated as CASSAGAGGPSDEQFF. The gene calls are TRBV9 and TRBJ2-1; 10 bases fit TRBD2. The CDR3 extends over 16 amino acids. V dropped 3 bases and J dropped 8; count of bases not matched to a gene: 11. Germline loops: CDR1 SGDLS, CDR2 YYNGEE.